This T cell receptor (beta chain) was recorded in a study of patients and donors after allogeneic stem cell transplantation. TCRdb reprocessed the RT-PCR reads with MiXCR, giving one entry per CDR3 protein. The sample contains fewer than 30,000 distinct CDR3 sequences, roughly 8% of which appear only once. V lost 1 base, J lost 6 bases, and 7 bases lay in between. CDR1 and CDR2 (germline): LGHDT, YNNKEL (reference sequence). This CDR3 spans 12 amino acids. The chain combines TRBV3-1 with TRBJ2-7; possibly TRBD2 for D (6 bases). Sequenced input: blood, either unsorted or a sorted T cell fraction (not recorded which). The TCR was taken from a human donor who was either an allogeneic HSCT recipient or a stem cell or donor lymphocyte infusion donor (not recorded which). It is not recorded whose cells these are; they may come from a transplant donor. The CDR3 nucleotides read TGTGCCAGCAGCCAAGCCGGGGGCGAGCAGTACTTC. Encoded protein: CASSQAGGEQYF.